This T cell receptor beta chain was captured in a study of cytomegalovirus exposure and HLA in healthy donors. This clone was detected a few times. The study ran its PCR with 60 Vbeta and 13 Jbeta primers. Method: immunoSEQ multiplex PCR; TCRdb's copy keeps in-frame clones and lacks some. The top ten hold 1.8% of the sample, which has around 230,000 clones, over 60% seen once. The material sequenced was PBMCs. The clonotype was recovered from a male donor in good health and CMV-seronegative.

Written as DNA, the CDR3 is TGTGCTAGTGGTTCAGGACTAGCGGGACACGAGCAGTACTTC. Translating it yields CASGSGLAGHEQYF. The V gene is TRBV12-5, the J gene TRBJ2-7, with 12 nucleotides matching TRBD2. With 4 bases clipped from V and 5 bases from J, the junction kept 3 bases outside the gene matches. CDR3 length equals 14 residues. CDR1 LGHNT and CDR2 FRNRAP come from the germline V gene.